This T cell receptor (beta chain) was identified during a study of T-cell reconstitution after alpha-beta-depleted transplantation in children. General study findings and limits: Surviving recipient T cells and thymic progenitors underlay high day-60 TCRbeta diversity in some patients. There were reportedly several hundred expanded graft clones from which alpha-beta T cells came about two months after transplant. The authors attributed T-cell counts and diversity one year after transplant mostly to newly produced T cells.

Germline V CDR1 and CDR2: SQVTM, ANQGSEA. The CDR3 runs 15 residues. V lost 8 bases and J lost 4, with 23 bases in between. TCRbeta library construction was performed incorporating unique molecular identifiers. TCRdb ran MiXCR on the PCR reads and lists one entry per CDR3 protein. The sample lists 350,000 to 500,000 distinct CDR3 sequences, over 40% occurring once. Remarks on this clonotype: Its matching antigen is unknown.

The chain joins TRBV29-1 to TRBJ2-5; perhaps TRBD2 as D (7 bases). The sequence was collected from a girl between 2 and 10 years old with aplastic anemia, due to receive a stem cell transplant. Sequencing used PBMCs, obtained before TCRalphabeta/CD19-depleted stem cell transplant. CDR3 sequence reads: CSSRSVPRGGETQYF. The CDR3 nucleotides read TGCAGCTCCCGGTCGGTGCCTAGGGGGGGAGAGACCCAGTACTTC.